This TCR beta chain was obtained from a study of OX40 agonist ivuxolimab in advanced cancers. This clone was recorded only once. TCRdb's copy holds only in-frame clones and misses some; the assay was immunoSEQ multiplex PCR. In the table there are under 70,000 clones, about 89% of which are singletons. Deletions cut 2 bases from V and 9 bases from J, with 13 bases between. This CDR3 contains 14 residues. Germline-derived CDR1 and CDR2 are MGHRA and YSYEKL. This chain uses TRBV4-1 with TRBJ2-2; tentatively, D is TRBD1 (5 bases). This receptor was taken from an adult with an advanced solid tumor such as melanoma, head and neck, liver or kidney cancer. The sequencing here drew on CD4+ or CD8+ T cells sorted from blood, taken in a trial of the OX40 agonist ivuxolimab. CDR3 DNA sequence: TGCGCCAGCAGCCAAACACAGGCTGCAAGGGAGCTGTTTTTT. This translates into CASSQTQAARELFF.